This TCR beta chain was captured in a study of response to subunit inactivated influenza vaccine. Study-wide findings and caveats: Authors suggested seasonal influenza vaccinations each recruit few new T cells.

The CDR3 length is 14 residues. CDR1 is SGHTA and CDR2 is FQGNSA in the germline V gene. Via MiXCR, TCRdb re-called the RT-PCR reads, giving one row per CDR3 protein. Of 500,000 to 600,000 distinct CDR3 sequences detected, 10% to 15% appear once; the ten largest clones hold over 10%. This clonotype has a count of ten or more. Antigen: not known. The junction departs from the called germline gene at one end, perhaps through a read error. This TCR derives from a man aged 50 to 60 who received an inactivated influenza vaccine. The source was PBMCs from blood, collected roughly 6 weeks after vaccination. The rearrangement links TRBV7-2 to TRBJ2-7, with D perhaps matching TRBD1 or TRBD2 (5 bases each). The CDR3 DNA reads TGCGCCAGCAGCTTGGATGGGGGATCCTACGAGCAGTACTTC. Translation: CASSLDGGSYEQYF.